Below, 10 T cell receptor beta chains from the same sample are listed, as sequenced in a study of blood T cell repertoires in COVID-19. The data were produced by immunoSEQ multiplex PCR, yet TCRdb's version contains in-frame clones alone and is incomplete. The data show more than 200,000 clones, 82% seen once. Sequencing was carried out using peripheral blood. These receptors all stem from a woman of 80 years or more with active or convalescent COVID-19.

This clone was detected only a few times. Other DNA sequences in the same sample also yield this CDR3. This chain uses TRBV5-1 with TRBJ2-7; 9 bases are shared with TRBD1. After removal of 1 base from V and 5 bases from J, the junction contained 4 bases not matched to a gene. Germline lookup yields CDR1 SGHRS and CDR2 YFSETQ. The CDR3 covers 14 residues. CDR3 loop: CASSLHGQGNEQYF. CDR3 coding DNA: TGCGCCAGCAGCTTGCACGGACAGGGGAACGAGCAGTACTTC.

The chain joins TRBV2 to TRBJ1-2; TRBD1 might be the D (6 bases). The CDR3 is 13 residues long. V lost 5 bases to trimming and J lost 6 bases, with 13 bases between them. Germline-derived CDR1 and CDR2 are SNHLY and FYNNEI. In DNA, the CDR3 is TGTGCCAGCAGTTTGACAGGCCGGGATGGCTACACCTTC. The encoded protein is CASSLTGRDGYTF. Full variable domain (outside the CDR3, taken from reference TRBV2 and TRBJ1-2): EPEVTQTPSHQVTQMGQEVILRCVPISNHLYFYWYRQILGQKVEFLVSFYNNEISEKSEIFDDQFSVERPDGSNFTLKIRSTKLEDSAMYFCASSLTGRDGYTFGSGTRLTVV.

The CDR3: CASRQDRGSYGYTF. CDR3 nucleotides: TGTGCCAGTAGACAGGACAGGGGGTCCTATGGCTACACCTTC. The V and J genes are TRBV5-4 and TRBJ1-2; 10 bases are a match to TRBD1. The CDR3 consists of 14 residues. V shed 8 bases and J 4 bases; nucleotides not matched to a gene: 8. The V gene's germline CDR1 is SGHNT and CDR2 YYREEE (reference sequence).

This clone has a handful of counts. This specimen includes other DNA sequences encoding the same CDR3. The genes are TRBV5-1 and TRBJ2-5; D is unclear. This CDR3 spans 14 amino acids. Germline-derived CDR1 and CDR2 are SGHRS and YFSETQ. The V end lost 0 bases, the J end lost 3 bases, and 9 bases lay between the germline ends. The CDR3 loop is CASSLATAKETQYF. The CDR3 coding sequence is TGCGCCAGCAGCTTGGCGACTGCTAAAGAGACCCAGTACTTC. The full variable domain, its missing parts supplied by reference TRBV5-1 and TRBJ2-5, is KAGVTQTPRYLIKTRGQQVTLSCSPISGHRSVSWYQQTPGQGLQFLFEYFSETQRNKGNFPGRFSGRQFSNSRSEMNVSTLELGDSALYLCASSLATAKETQYFGPGTRLLVL.

The V gene is TRBV15, the J gene TRBJ1-1, with D possibly TRBD1 on 6 matching bases. Germline loops: CDR1 LNHNV, CDR2 YYDKDF (reference sequence). Trimming cost V 4 bases and J 2 bases, with 14 bases left between them. The CDR3 runs 15 residues. The CDR3 is CATSKDRQVNTEAFF. The CDR3 DNA follows: TGTGCCACCAGCAAAGACCGACAGGTAAACACTGAAGCTTTCTTT.

This sequence joins TRBV7-8 and TRBJ2-1; TRBD2 matches at 15 bases. Germline V lookup: CDR1 SGHVS, CDR2 FQNEAQ. This CDR3 spans 18 amino acids. V lost 5 bases, J lost 0 bases, and 5 bases stayed unmatched. The CDR3 DNA is TGTGCCAGCAGCGCCGGGACTAGCGGGAGGCTCTCCTACAATGAGCAGTTCTTC. Amino acids: CASSAGTSGRLSYNEQFF.

The gene calls are TRBV28 and TRBJ1-2; TRBD1 matches at 7 bases. V gave up 6 bases and J gave up 6 bases; unmatched junction bases: 4. This CDR3 comprises 12 residues. Germline values: CDR1 MDHEN, CDR2 SYDVKM. The CDR3 DNA reads TGTGCCAGCAGGACAGGGAGAAATGGCTACACCTTC. Protein product: CASRTGRNGYTF.

This clone has only one observation. The chain uses TRBV19 and TRBJ1-2; TRBD1 is a possible D gene (5 bases). CDR3 length: 15 residues. V was shortened by 3 bases and J by 4 bases, with 15 bases between the two germline ends. Germline V gives CDR1 LNHDA, CDR2 SQIVND (reference sequence). CDR3 bases: TGTGCCAGTAGTATCTCGAGCGGGGGTCCCTATGGCTACACCTTC. Translated, it gives CASSISSGGPYGYTF.

CDR3 amino acids: CASSPRTGTNEKLFF. The CDR3 DNA follows: TGTGCCAGCAGCCCCAGGACAGGCACTAATGAAAAACTGTTTTTT. J is TRBJ1-4 and V is TRBV14; 7 bases are shared with TRBD1. Trimming cost V 4 bases and J 2 bases; bases outside gene matches: 4. Germline V gene lookup returns CDR1 SGHDN and CDR2 FVKESK. The CDR3 has 15 amino acids.

The chain couples TRBV28 to TRBJ2-3; 12 bases map to TRBD1. This CDR3 comprises 15 residues. Unmatched junction bases numbered 7, after V lost 6 bases and J lost 6 bases. The germline gives CDR1 MDHEN, CDR2 SYDVKM. This chain's CDR3 is CASRRDRGLADTQYF. The CDR3 DNA is TGTGCCAGCAGACGGGACAGGGGGCTGGCGGATACGCAGTATTTT. The variable domain in full, with the rest retrieved from reference TRBV28 and TRBJ2-3, is DVKVTQSSRYLVKRTGEKVFLECVQDMDHENMFWYRQDPGLGLRLIYFSYDVKMKEKGDIPEGYSVSREKKERFSLILESASTNQTSMYLCASRRDRGLADTQYFGPGTRLTVL.